This TCR beta chain was retrieved from a study of metastatic and nonmetastatic thyroid tumors. There were no patients who had received any treatment before thyroid surgery. Germline V gene sequence: CDR1 SGHDT, CDR2 YYEEEE. V was cut by 4 bases and J by 2 bases, with 10 bases left in between. CDR3 length: 13 residues. In the source study's methods: A classifier of distant metastasis in papillary thyroid cancer was built from CDR3 differences (across clinicopathological groups). TCRdb re-called the PCR reads through MiXCR. TCRdb's processing, not the study's, gives the V and J calls here. The sample contains around 29,000 clones, 20% to 25% of which appear only once.

The V gene is TRBV5-6, the J gene TRBJ2-7; D unresolved. This TCR came from a female donor with papillary thyroid cancer or a benign thyroid nodule (not recorded which). Some clones in this sample may be carry-over from other donors' samples. Sequencing input: blood. CDR3 sequence reads: CASSTPETYEQYF. The CDR3 DNA reads as TGTGCCAGCAGCACGCCAGAAACCTACGAGCAGTACTTC.